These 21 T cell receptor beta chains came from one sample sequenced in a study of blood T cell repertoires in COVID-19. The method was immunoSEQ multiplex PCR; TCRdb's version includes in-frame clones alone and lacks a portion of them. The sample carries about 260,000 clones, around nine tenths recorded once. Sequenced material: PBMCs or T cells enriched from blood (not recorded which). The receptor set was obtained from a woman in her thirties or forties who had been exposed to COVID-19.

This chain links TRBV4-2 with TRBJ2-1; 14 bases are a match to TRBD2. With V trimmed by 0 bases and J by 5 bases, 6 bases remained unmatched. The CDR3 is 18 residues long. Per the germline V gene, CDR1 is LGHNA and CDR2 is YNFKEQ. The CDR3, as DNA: TGTGCCAGCAGCCAAGATAATCGACTAGCGGGGGGGAACAATGAGCAGTTCTTC. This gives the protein CASSQDNRLAGGNNEQFF.

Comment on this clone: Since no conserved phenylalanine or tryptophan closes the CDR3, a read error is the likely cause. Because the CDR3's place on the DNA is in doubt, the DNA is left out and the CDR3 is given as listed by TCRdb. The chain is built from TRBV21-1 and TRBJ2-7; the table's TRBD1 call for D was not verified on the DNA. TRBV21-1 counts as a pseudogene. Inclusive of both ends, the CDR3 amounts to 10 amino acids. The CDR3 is CASSYNGTPL.

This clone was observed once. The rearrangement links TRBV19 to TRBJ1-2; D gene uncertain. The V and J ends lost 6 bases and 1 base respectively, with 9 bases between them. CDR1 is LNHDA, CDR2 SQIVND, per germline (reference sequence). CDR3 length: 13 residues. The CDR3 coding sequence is TGTGCCAGTAGCCCCGGAGTTAACTATGGCTACACCTTC. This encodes CASSPGVNYGYTF.

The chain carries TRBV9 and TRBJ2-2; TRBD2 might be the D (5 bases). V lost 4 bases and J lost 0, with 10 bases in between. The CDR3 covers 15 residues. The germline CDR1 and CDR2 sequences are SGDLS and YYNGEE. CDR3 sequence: CASSSSGANTGELFF. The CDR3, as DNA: TGTGCCAGCAGCTCCTCCGGGGCGAACACCGGGGAGCTGTTTTTT. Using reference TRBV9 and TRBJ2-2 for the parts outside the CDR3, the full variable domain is DSGVTQTPKHLITATGQRVTLRCSPRSGDLSVYWYQQSLDQGLQFLIQYYNGEERAKGNILERFSAQQFPDLHSELNLSSLELGDSALYFCASSSSGANTGELFFGEGSRLTVL.

The DNA for the CDR3 is TGTGCCAGCAGCAGACTGGAGCATAGGAAAGCTTTCTTT. This encodes CASSRLEHRKAFF. This chain uses TRBV21-1 with TRBJ1-1. TRBV21-1 is reported as a pseudogene. The CDR3 is made up of 13 amino acids.

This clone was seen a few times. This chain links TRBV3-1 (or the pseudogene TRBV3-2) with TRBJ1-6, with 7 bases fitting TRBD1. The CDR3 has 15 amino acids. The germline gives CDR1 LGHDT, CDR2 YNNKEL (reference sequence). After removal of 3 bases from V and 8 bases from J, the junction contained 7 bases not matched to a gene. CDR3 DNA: TGTGCCAGCAGCCAGACGACAGGGTCGGATTCACCCCTCCACTTT. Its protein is CASSQTTGSDSPLHF.

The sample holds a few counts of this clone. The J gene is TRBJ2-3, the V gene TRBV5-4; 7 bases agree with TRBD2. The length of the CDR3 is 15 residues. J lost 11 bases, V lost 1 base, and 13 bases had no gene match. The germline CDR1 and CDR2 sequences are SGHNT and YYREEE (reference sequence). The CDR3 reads CASSLRAGESAKQYF. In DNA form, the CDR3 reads TGTGCCAGCAGCTTGCGCGCGGGAGAGTCCGCCAAGCAGTATTTT.

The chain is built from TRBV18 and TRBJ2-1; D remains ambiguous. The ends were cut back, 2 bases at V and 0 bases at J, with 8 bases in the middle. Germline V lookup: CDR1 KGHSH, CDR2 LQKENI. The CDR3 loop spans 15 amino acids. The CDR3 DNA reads TGTGCCAGCTCACCAATCAGAAGCTCCTACAATGAGCAGTTCTTC. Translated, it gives CASSPIRSSYNEQFF. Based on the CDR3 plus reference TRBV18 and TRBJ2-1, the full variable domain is NAGVMQNPRHLVRRRGQEARLRCSPMKGHSHVYWYRQLPEEGLKFMVYLQKENIIDESGMPKERFSAEFPKEGPSILRIQQVVRGDSAAYFCASSPIRSSYNEQFFGPGTRLTVL.

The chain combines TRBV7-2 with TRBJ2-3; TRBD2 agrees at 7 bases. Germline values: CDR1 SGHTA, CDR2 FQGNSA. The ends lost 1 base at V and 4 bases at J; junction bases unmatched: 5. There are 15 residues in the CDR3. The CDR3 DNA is TGTGCCAGCAGCTTAGTGCGGGAGAGAGCAGATACGCAGTATTTT. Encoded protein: CASSLVRERADTQYF.

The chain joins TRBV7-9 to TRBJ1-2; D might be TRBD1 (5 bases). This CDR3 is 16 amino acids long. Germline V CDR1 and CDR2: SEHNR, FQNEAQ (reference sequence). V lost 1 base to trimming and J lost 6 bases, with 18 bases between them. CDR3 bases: TGTGCCAGCAGCTTAGAGCCTCTAGGGGCGATCCATGGCTACACCTTC. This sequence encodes CASSLEPLGAIHGYTF.

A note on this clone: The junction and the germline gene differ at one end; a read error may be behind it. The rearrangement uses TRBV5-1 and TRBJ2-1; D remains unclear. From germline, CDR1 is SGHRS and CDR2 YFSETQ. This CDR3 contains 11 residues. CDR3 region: CASSFGREQFF. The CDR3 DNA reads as TGTGCCAGCAGCTTCGGCAGGGAGCAGTTCTTC.

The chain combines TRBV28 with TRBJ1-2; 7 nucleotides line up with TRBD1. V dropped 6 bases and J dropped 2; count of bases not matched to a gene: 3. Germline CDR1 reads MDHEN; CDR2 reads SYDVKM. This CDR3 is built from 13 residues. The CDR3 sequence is CASSEGQNYGYTF. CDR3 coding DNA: TGTGCCAGCAGCGAGGGACAGAACTATGGCTACACCTTC.

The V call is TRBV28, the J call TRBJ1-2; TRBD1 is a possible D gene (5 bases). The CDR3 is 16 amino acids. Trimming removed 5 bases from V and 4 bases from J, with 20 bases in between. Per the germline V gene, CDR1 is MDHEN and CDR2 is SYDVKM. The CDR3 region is CASSGGGGGPTYGYTF. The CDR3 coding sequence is TGTGCCAGCAGTGGGGGGGGTGGTGGACCTACCTATGGCTACACCTTC.

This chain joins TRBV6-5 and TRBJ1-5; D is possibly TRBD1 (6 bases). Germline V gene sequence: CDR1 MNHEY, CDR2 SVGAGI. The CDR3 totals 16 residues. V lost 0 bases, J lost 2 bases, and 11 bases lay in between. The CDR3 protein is CASSYSYGGGNQPQHF. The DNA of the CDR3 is TGTGCCAGCAGTTACTCGTATGGGGGCGGCAATCAGCCCCAGCATTTT.

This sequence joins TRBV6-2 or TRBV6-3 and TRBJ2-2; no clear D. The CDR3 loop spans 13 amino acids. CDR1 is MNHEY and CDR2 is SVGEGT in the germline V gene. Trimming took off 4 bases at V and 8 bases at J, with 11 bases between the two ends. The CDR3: CASSFILRGELFF. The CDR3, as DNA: TGTGCCAGCAGTTTCATCTTGAGGGGGGAGCTGTTTTTT.

CDR3 DNA sequence: TGCAGCGTTGAGATCGGTATGAACACTGAAGCTTTCTTT. This translates into CSVEIGMNTEAFF. The genes are TRBV29-1 and TRBJ1-1; no reliable D call. The CDR3 runs to 13 residues. Germline V gene sequence: CDR1 SQVTM, CDR2 ANQGSEA. V was trimmed by 3 bases and J by 0 bases, leaving 8 bases between them.

Here the CDR3 reads CASSLREPSEQYV. The CDR3 DNA reads TGTGCCAGCAGTTTACGGGAACCCTCGGAGCAGTACGTC. The chain is built from TRBV6-5 and TRBJ2-7; a weak D match, TRBD2 (5 bases). The germline V and J ends were trimmed by 4 bases and 7 bases, with 14 bases remaining between them. Germline V gene data show CDR1 as MNHEY and CDR2 as SVGAGI. The CDR3 has 13 residues.

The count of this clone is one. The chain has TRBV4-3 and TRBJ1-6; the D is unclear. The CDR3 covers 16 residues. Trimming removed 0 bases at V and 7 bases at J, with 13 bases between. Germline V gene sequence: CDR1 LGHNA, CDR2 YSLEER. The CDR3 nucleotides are TGCGCCAGCAGCCAAGACTTAACCGGAGGAAATTCACCCCTCCACTTT. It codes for CASSQDLTGGNSPLHF.

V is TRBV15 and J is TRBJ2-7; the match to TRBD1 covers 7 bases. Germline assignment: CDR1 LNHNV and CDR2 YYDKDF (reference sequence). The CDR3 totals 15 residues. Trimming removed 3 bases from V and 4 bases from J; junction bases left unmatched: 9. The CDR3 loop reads CATSSPGQREYEQYF. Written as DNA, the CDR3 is TGTGCCACCAGCAGTCCGGGACAGAGAGAGTACGAGCAGTACTTC.

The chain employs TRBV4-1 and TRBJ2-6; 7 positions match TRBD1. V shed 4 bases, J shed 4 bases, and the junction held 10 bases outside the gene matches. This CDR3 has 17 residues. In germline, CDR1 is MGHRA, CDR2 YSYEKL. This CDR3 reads CASSPIGTGVGANVLTF. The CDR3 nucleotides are TGCGCCAGCAGCCCTATCGGCACAGGGGTGGGGGCCAACGTCCTGACTTTC.

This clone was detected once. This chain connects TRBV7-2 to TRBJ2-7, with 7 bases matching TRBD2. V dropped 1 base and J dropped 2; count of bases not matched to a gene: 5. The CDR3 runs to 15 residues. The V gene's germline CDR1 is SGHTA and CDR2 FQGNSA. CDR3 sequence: CASSLGTSTPYEQYF. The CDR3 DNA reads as TGTGCCAGCAGCTTAGGGACTAGTACCCCCTACGAGCAGTACTTC.